The present TCR beta chain was sequenced within a study of PD-1 blockade in classical Hodgkin lymphoma. Each patient's relapse followed autologous stem cell transplantation, and brentuximab vedotin exposure varied. Responses achieved at best were complete response, partial response or progressive disease. The study, taken as a whole, reports: Why repertoires differed is undefined; disease activity or prior therapy possibly contributed.

As concerns this clone: Antigen specificity is unknown.

The table came from immunoSEQ multiplex PCR; TCRdb's copy has only in-frame clones and leaves some out. Altogether 35,000 to 45,000 clones are present, around 90% being singletons, with the ten largest covering about 7.8%. The germline gives CDR1 SGHNT, CDR2 YYREEE (reference sequence). The CDR3 runs to 13 residues. V was clipped by 4 bases and J by 4 bases, with 12 bases between them. The source material was peripheral blood mononuclear cells (PBMCs), sampled before the second cycle of nivolumab. The rearrangement joins TRBV5-4 to TRBJ2-7, with D possibly TRBD1 on 7 matching bases. The source is a human donor with classical Hodgkin lymphoma. This chain's CDR3 is CASSGGTDYEQYF. CDR3 DNA sequence: TGTGCCAGCAGCGGGGGGACAGATTACGAGCAGTACTTC.